These 22 T cell receptor beta chains were sequenced from one sample in a study of blood T cell repertoires in COVID-19. TCRdb's table, derived via immunoSEQ multiplex PCR, lists solely in-frame clones and lacks some. The table has 100,000 to 150,000 clones, 88% seen once. Sequencing was performed on peripheral blood. The receptor set was obtained from a man in his forties or fifties with acute or convalescent COVID-19.

The CDR3 DNA follows: TGTGCCAGCAGCAGACAGGGCCCCAGGGATGGCTACACCTTC. This sequence encodes CASSRQGPRDGYTF. This chain connects TRBV6-5 to TRBJ1-2, with 7 bases lining up with TRBD1. The J segment lost 6 bases and the V segment lost 6 bases, leaving 10 bases of the junction unmatched. Germline V gene sequence: CDR1 MNHEY, CDR2 SVGAGI. This CDR3 contains 14 residues.

This chain links TRBV19 with TRBJ2-7; TRBD2 matches 9 bases. The ends lost 5 bases at V and 5 bases at J; junction bases unmatched: 10. The CDR3 contains 15 residues. Germline V CDR1 and CDR2: LNHDA, SQIVND (reference sequence). The CDR3 DNA sequence: TGTGCCAGTAGTCCTCGTTTTAGCGGGAGCCACGAGCAGTACTTC. It specifies CASSPRFSGSHEQYF.

The CDR3 region is CASSLAGSGLAYEQYF. The DNA of the CDR3 is TGTGCCAGCAGCTTAGCGGGAAGCGGCCTGGCCTACGAGCAGTACTTC. The chain couples TRBV7-2 to TRBJ2-7, with a tentative D call TRBD2 (5 bases). V was shortened by 0 bases and J by 2 bases, with 14 bases between the two germline ends. CDR3 length equals 16 residues. Germline V lookup: CDR1 SGHTA, CDR2 FQGNSA.

V gene TRBV3-1 (or the pseudogene TRBV3-2) combines with J gene TRBJ2-3, with TRBD2 identical over 10 bases. The germline CDR1 and CDR2 sequences are LGHDT and YNNKEL (reference sequence). The CDR3 length is 16 residues. The V and J ends lost 2 bases and 6 bases, in that order; junction bases with no gene match: 8. The CDR3 spells CASSQRPSGSEDTQYF. Here the CDR3 DNA reads TGTGCCAGCAGCCAAAGACCTAGCGGGAGCGAGGATACGCAGTATTTT.

The chain has TRBV19 and TRBJ2-7; 7 bases agree with TRBD2. The CDR3 sequence is 15 residues long. V trimming: 4 bases; J trimming: 3 bases; junction bases outside the gene matches: 9. Germline-derived CDR1 and CDR2 are LNHDA and SQIVND (reference sequence). CDR3 in amino acids: CASSRIAGDFYEQYF. CDR3 coding DNA: TGTGCCAGTAGTAGAATCGCGGGAGATTTCTACGAGCAGTACTTC.

V usage is TRBV7-9 and J usage is TRBJ2-5; 8 positions match TRBD2. The CDR3 spans 18 residues. CDR1 and CDR2 (germline): SEHNR, FQNEAQ (reference sequence). The trim removed 5 bases at V and 4 bases at J, leaving 18 bases unmatched. CDR3 protein: CASSPDGSGRAFRETQYF. The CDR3 DNA sequence: TGTGCCAGCAGCCCCGACGGGTCCGGGAGGGCCTTTAGAGAGACCCAGTACTTC.

This clone was detected only once. This CDR3 is CASSHHIVKQETQYF. The DNA for the CDR3 is TGTGCCAGCAGCCACCATATAGTTAAACAAGAGACCCAGTACTTC. V usage is TRBV11-2 and J usage is TRBJ2-5; D is unresolved. The germline V and J ends were trimmed by 5 bases and 2 bases, with 15 bases remaining between them. The CDR3 extends over 15 amino acids. The germline CDR1 and CDR2 sequences are SGHAT and FQNNGV.

The chain uses TRBV5-1 and TRBJ2-2; D is perhaps TRBD2 (6 bases). V was cut by 7 bases and J by 3 bases, with 16 bases left in between. Germline V gives CDR1 SGHRS, CDR2 YFSETQ. The CDR3 loop spans 15 amino acids. The CDR3 nucleotides read TGCGCCAGCGTCTCCCGGGAGTTAGACACCGGGGAGCTGTTTTTT. This translates into CASVSRELDTGELFF.

This clone was picked up one time. V is TRBV4-2 and J is TRBJ1-1; D may be TRBD1 (5 bases). This CDR3 is 14 amino acids long. V was pared by 2 bases and J by 5 bases, with 12 bases between. Germline CDR1 LGHNA, CDR2 YNFKEQ. In nucleotides, the CDR3 is TGTGCCAGCAGCCAACCGATGGGGGGGACTGAAGCTTTCTTT. Translation gives CASSQPMGGTEAFF.

The chain joins TRBV18 to TRBJ1-5, with a weak D call TRBD1 (6 bases). Trimming stripped 4 bases from V and 4 bases from J, with 8 bases between. CDR3 length: 13 amino acids. Germline V gene lookup returns CDR1 KGHSH and CDR2 LQKENI. The CDR3 spells CASSRGQNQPQHF. The CDR3 DNA sequence: TGTGCCAGCTCACGTGGACAGAATCAGCCCCAGCATTTT.

The rearrangement uses TRBV24-1 and TRBJ2-2, with 7 nucleotides matching TRBD1. The J segment lost 4 bases and the V segment lost 3 bases, leaving 7 bases of the junction unmatched. CDR3 length: 16 amino acids. CDR1 is KGHDR, CDR2 SFDVKD, per germline. For the CDR3, the DNA is TGTGCCACCAGTGATCCGGGACAGTCTGTCACCGGGGAGCTGTTTTTT. Protein product: CATSDPGQSVTGELFF.

This chain uses TRBV4-3 with TRBJ1-6; no firm D call. The CDR3 is 13 residues long. V was trimmed by 3 bases and J by 7 bases, leaving 7 bases between them. CDR1 is LGHNA and CDR2 is YSLEER in the germline V gene. Here the CDR3 reads CASSQALNSPLHF. In DNA, the CDR3 is TGCGCCAGCAGCCAGGCCCTCAATTCACCCCTCCACTTT.

The rearrangement links TRBV30 to TRBJ1-1; weak D call: TRBD1 (6 bases). From germline, CDR1 is GTSNPN and CDR2 SVGIG (reference sequence). This CDR3 region has 15 residues. Trimming pared 2 bases from V and 1 base from J, leaving 14 bases between. CDR3: CAWSRQGQRNTEAFF. The CDR3 nucleotides read TGTGCCTGGAGTCGGCAGGGGCAGCGGAACACTGAAGCTTTCTTT.

The rearrangement joins TRBV11-2 to TRBJ1-5, with D possibly TRBD1 on 5 matching bases. The CDR3 extends over 16 amino acids. V was shortened by 0 bases and J by 2 bases, with 11 bases between the two germline ends. CDR1 SGHAT and CDR2 FQNNGV come from the germline V gene. CDR3 in DNA: TGTGCCAGCAGCTTAGAAGGAGGGGCGCGCAATCAGCCCCAGCATTTT. The encoded protein is CASSLEGGARNQPQHF.

The V and J genes are TRBV6-4 and TRBJ2-1; 9 positions agree with TRBD2. J lost 10 bases, V lost 4 bases, and 8 bases had no gene match. There are 14 residues in the CDR3. In germline, CDR1 is MRHNA, CDR2 SNTAGT. The CDR3: CASSGLAGRGEQFF. DNA of the CDR3: TGTGCCAGCAGTGGTCTAGCGGGAAGAGGAGAGCAGTTCTTC.

CDR3 coding DNA: TGTGCCAGCAGCGAGACAGCGAACACTGAAGCTTTCTTT. This gives the protein CASSETANTEAFF. J is TRBJ1-1 and V is TRBV12-3 or TRBV12-4; TRBD1 might be the D (5 bases). Trimming cost V 6 bases and J 1 base, with 9 bases left between them. The CDR3 extends over 13 amino acids.

The chain has TRBV27 and TRBJ1-5; 10 bases agree with TRBD1. The CDR3 has 16 amino acids. Germline V gives CDR1 MNHEY, CDR2 SMNVEV (reference sequence). With 6 bases clipped from V and 6 bases from J, the junction kept 11 bases outside the gene matches. The CDR3 sequence is CASSPDRDRGRQPQHF. For the CDR3, the DNA is TGTGCCAGCAGCCCCGACCGGGACAGGGGACGTCAGCCCCAGCATTTT.

The chain joins TRBV30 to TRBJ1-6; unclear D gene. This CDR3 spans 16 amino acids. V lost 2 bases and J 7 bases, leaving 18 bases between the germline ends. The germline V gene encodes CDR1 GTSNPN and CDR2 SVGIG (reference sequence). CDR3 protein: CAWSLGTARWNSPLHF. The CDR3 region has the DNA TGTGCCTGGAGTCTTGGAACAGCCCGTTGGAATTCACCCCTCCACTTT. Full variable domain (remainder filled in from reference TRBV30 and TRBJ1-6): SQTIHQWPATLVQPVGSPLSLECTVEGTSNPNLYWYRQAAGRGLQLLFYSVGIGQISSEVPQNLSASRPQDRQFILSSKKLLLSDSGFYLCAWSLGTARWNSPLHFGNGTRLTVT.

The chain recombines TRBV5-6 with TRBJ2-7; 10 bases line up with TRBD2. Per germline, CDR1 SGHDT and CDR2 YYEEEE. J gave up 4 bases and V 1 base, and 5 bases lay outside the gene matches. This CDR3 is built from 15 residues. Here the CDR3 DNA reads TGTGCCAGCAGCTTGTTAGCGGGAGGCTCATACGAGCAGTACTTC. It specifies CASSLLAGGSYEQYF.

The chain employs TRBV2 and TRBJ2-1; D perhaps matches TRBD2 (5 bases). The length of the CDR3 is 12 residues. Germline-derived CDR1 and CDR2 are SNHLY and FYNNEI. The germline V and J ends were trimmed by 6 bases and 6 bases, with 9 bases remaining between them. This CDR3 reads CASSTGINEQFF. In DNA, the CDR3 is TGTGCCAGCAGCACCGGGATCAATGAGCAGTTCTTC.

The V gene is TRBV9, the J gene TRBJ1-6, with TRBD1 matching over 9 bases. The V segment lost 3 bases and the J segment 14 bases; nucleotides outside the gene matches: 12. This CDR3 comprises 15 residues. Germline CDR1 is SGDLS and CDR2 is YYNGEE. The CDR3 here is CASSGTGGAGGTLHF. CDR3 nucleotide sequence: TGTGCCAGCAGCGGAACAGGGGGCGCAGGTGGAACCCTCCACTTT. The full variable domain, completed using reference TRBV9 and TRBJ1-6, is DSGVTQTPKHLITATGQRVTLRCSPRSGDLSVYWYQQSLDQGLQFLIQYYNGEERAKGNILERFSAQQFPDLHSELNLSSLELGDSALYFCASSGTGGAGGTLHFGNGTRLTVT.

The chain combines TRBV14 with TRBJ1-1; 8 bases line up with TRBD1. The germline gives CDR1 SGHDN, CDR2 FVKESK. With 2 bases clipped from V and 8 bases from J, the junction kept 4 bases outside the gene matches. The CDR3 has 13 residues. This CDR3 reads CASSQQGAVEAFF. The CDR3, as DNA: TGTGCCAGCAGCCAACAGGGGGCTGTGGAAGCTTTCTTT.